This T cell receptor (beta chain) was observed in a study of blood T cell repertoires in COVID-19. On the study more broadly: Specimens from acute and convalescent COVID-19 originated in the United States, Italy and Spain. PBMCs, B-cell-depleted T cells, or T cells provided the cDNA or gDNA that made up the material.

In Seattle, patients joined the study during active infection and were tracked longitudinally. In the original workflow: By means of reference gene primer amplification, nucleated cell counts were estimated. Sequencing was performed with immunoSEQ multiplex PCR; in TCRdb, only in-frame clones are kept and a portion is missing. That table furnishes V, J and clone size, whereas the DNA furnished D and trimming. Of 230,000 or so clones listed, 75% to 85% are singletons. This clone was detected a few times. V shed 8 bases, J shed 0 bases, and the junction held 4 bases outside the gene matches. This CDR3 spans 13 amino acids. Germline values: CDR1 SGHRS, CDR2 YFSETQ.

V gene TRBV5-1 combines with J gene TRBJ1-1; 7 nucleotides line up with TRBD1. The sample comprised peripheral blood. The sequence derives from a woman of 80 years or more with COVID-19, enrolled during active disease. This CDR3 reads CASSTGMNTEAFF. The CDR3 region has the DNA TGCGCCAGTTCGACAGGGATGAACACTGAAGCTTTCTTT.